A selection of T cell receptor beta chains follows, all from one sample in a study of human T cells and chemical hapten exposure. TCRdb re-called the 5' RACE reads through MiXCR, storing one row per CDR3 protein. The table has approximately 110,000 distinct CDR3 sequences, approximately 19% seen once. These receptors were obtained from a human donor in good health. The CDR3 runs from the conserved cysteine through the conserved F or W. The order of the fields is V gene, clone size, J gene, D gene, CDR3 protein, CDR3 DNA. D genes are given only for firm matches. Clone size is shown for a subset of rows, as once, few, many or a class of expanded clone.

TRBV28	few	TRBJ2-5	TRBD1	CASTSGGRKTQYF	TGTGCCAGCACTTCAGGGGGTCGGAAGACCCAGTACTTC
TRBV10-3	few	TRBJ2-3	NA	CAISESHPSTDTQYF	TGTGCCATCAGTGAATCCCATCCTAGCACAGATACGCAGTATTTT
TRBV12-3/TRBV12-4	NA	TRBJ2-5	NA	CASSPWGGYGETQYF	TGTGCCAGCAGTCCCTGGGGCGGGTATGGGGAGACCCAGTACTTC
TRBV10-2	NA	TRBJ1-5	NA	CASSESTGGSQPQHF	TGCGCCAGCAGTGAGTCGACGGGGGGCTCTCAGCCCCAGCATTTT
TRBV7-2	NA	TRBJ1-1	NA	CASSLEAIGGGTEAFF	TGTGCCAGCAGCTTAGAGGCTATTGGGGGGGGGACTGAAGCTTTCTTT
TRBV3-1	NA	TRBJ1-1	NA	CASSPIKNTEAFF	TGTGCCAGCAGCCCGATCAAGAACACTGAAGCTTTCTTT
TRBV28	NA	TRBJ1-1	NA	CASSLLTGEAFF	TGTGCCAGCAGTCTCTTGACAGGTGAAGCTTTCTTT
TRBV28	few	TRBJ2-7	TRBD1	CASSLVGTGSYEQYF	TGTGCCAGCAGTTTAGTTGGGACAGGCTCCTACGAGCAGTACTTC
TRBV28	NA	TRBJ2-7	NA	CASSAPGHLISYEQYF	TGTGCCAGCAGTGCCCCGGGACACCTCATCTCCTACGAGCAGTACTTC
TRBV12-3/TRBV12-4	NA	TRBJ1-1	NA	CASGTLVPEAFF	TGTGCCAGCGGGACTTTGGTTCCTGAAGCTTTCTTT
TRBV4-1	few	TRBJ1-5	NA	CASSQTQGSFSNQPQHF	TGCGCCAGCAGCCAGACTCAGGGGTCGTTCAGCAATCAGCCCCAGCATTTT
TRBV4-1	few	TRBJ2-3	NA	CASSQVGRRVTDTQYF	TGCGCCAGCAGCCAAGTTGGTCGGAGGGTCACAGATACGCAGTATTTT
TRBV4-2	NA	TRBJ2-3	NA	CASSQESQLGDTQYF	TGTGCCAGCAGCCAAGAGTCGCAGCTGGGCGATACGCAGTATTTT
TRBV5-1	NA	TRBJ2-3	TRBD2	CASSPRTSGSGTDTQYF	TGCGCCAGCAGCCCGCGGACTAGCGGGAGTGGGACAGATACGCAGTATTTT
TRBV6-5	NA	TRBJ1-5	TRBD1	CASSSMGQGHQPQHF	TGTGCCAGCAGTTCTATGGGACAGGGGCATCAGCCCCAGCATTTT
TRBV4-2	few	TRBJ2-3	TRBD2	CASSQEVLAGSTDTQYF	TGTGCCAGCAGCCAAGAGGTACTAGCGGGCAGCACAGATACGCAGTATTTT
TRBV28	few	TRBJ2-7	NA	CASSFGVPYEQYF	TGTGCCAGCAGTTTCGGGGTCCCCTACGAGCAGTACTTC
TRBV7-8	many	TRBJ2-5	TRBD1	CASSLTGGVETQYF	TGTGCCAGCAGCTTAACAGGGGGAGTAGAGACCCAGTACTTC
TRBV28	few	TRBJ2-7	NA	CASSLVDRSSYEQYF	TGTGCCAGCAGCCTAGTTGACCGGAGCTCCTACGAGCAGTACTTC
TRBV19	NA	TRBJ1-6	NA	CASSQDQPAPDSPLHF	TGTGCCAGTTCCCAGGACCAGCCGGCCCCGGATTCACCCCTCCACTTT
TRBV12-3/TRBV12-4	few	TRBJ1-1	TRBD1	CASSFRRQGAFRGFSTEAFF	TGTGCCAGCAGTTTCAGGCGGCAGGGGGCATTCAGGGGGTTTAGCACTGAAGCTTTCTTT
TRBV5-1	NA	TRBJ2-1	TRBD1	CASSFRDSYNEQFF	TGCGCCAGCAGCTTCCGGGACAGCTACAATGAGCAGTTCTTC
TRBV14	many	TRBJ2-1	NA	CASSQEGPNLYNEQFF	TGTGCCAGCAGCCAAGAGGGGCCAAACCTCTACAATGAGCAGTTCTTC
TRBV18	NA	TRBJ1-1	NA	CASSPGRHLNTEAFF	TGTGCCAGCTCACCAGGCCGACACCTGAACACTGAAGCTTTCTTT
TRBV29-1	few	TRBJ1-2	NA	CSVEDRQGYGYTF	TGCAGCGTTGAAGATCGCCAAGGCTATGGCTACACCTTC
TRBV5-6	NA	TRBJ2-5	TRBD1	CASSFRQGIETQYF	TGTGCCAGCAGCTTCAGACAGGGTATAGAGACCCAGTACTTC
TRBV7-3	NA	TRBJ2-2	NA	CASSLQQGEDTGELFF	TGTGCCAGCAGCTTACAACAGGGCGAGGACACCGGGGAGCTGTTTTTT
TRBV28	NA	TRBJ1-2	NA	CASGPTTGTSLVGYTF	TGTGCCAGCGGCCCAACGACCGGGACATCCCTTGTGGGCTACACCTTC
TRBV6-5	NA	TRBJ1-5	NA	CASRPGVKQPQHF	TGTGCCAGCCGGCCGGGGGTAAAGCAGCCCCAGCATTTT
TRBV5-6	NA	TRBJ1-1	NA	CASSFMGAEAFF	TGTGCCAGCAGCTTTATGGGGGCGGAGGCTTTCTTT
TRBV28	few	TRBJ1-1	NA	CASSLARVKTEAFF	TGTGCCAGCAGTTTGGCCAGGGTAAAGACTGAAGCTTTCTTT
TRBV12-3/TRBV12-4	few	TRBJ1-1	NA	CASSFLGTEAFF	TGTGCCAGCAGTTTCCTCGGGACTGAAGCTTTCTTT
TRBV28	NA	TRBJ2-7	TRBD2	CASRPGLAGTYEQYF	TGTGCCAGCAGGCCGGGACTAGCGGGAACCTACGAGCAGTACTTC
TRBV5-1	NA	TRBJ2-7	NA	CASSLAAGQPYEQYF	TGCGCCAGCAGCTTGGCTGCAGGGCAACCCTACGAGCAGTACTTC
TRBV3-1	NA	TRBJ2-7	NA	CASSQVAGYYEQYF	TGTGCCAGCAGCCAAGTGGCGGGCTACTACGAGCAGTACTTC
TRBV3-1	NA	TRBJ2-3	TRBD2	CASSQRTLVREGADTQYF	TGTGCCAGCAGCCAGAGGACTTTGGTGCGGGAGGGAGCAGATACGCAGTATTTT
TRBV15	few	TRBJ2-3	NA	CATSRGQRYTDTQYF	TGTGCCACCAGCCGAGGACAGCGATACACAGATACGCAGTATTTT
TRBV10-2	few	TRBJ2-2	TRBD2	CASSDPGTRGTGELFF	TGCGCCAGCAGTGATCCGGGGACTAGGGGCACCGGGGAGCTGTTTTTT
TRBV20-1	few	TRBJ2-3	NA	CSARARDTQYF	TGCAGTGCTAGAGCACGGGATACGCAGTATTTT
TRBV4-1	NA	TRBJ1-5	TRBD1	CASSPGDSNSNQPQHF	TGCGCCAGCAGTCCCGGGGACAGTAATAGCAATCAGCCCCAGCATTTT
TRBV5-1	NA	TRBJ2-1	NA	CASSPDKSNEQFF	TGCGCCAGCAGCCCCGACAAGAGCAATGAGCAGTTCTTC
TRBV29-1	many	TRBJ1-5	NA	CSVVFRMDQPQHF	TGCAGCGTTGTATTCCGAATGGATCAGCCCCAGCATTTT
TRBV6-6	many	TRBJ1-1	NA	CASSPGGTEAFF	TGTGCCAGCAGCCCCGGGGGGACTGAAGCTTTCTTT
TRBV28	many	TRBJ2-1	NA	CASSPVVMYEQFF	TGTGCCAGCAGTCCGGTCGTTATGTATGAGCAGTTCTTC
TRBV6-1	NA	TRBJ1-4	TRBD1	CASSETVTGDGEKLFF	TGTGCCAGCAGTGAAACGGTTACAGGGGACGGGGAAAAACTGTTTTTT
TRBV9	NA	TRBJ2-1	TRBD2	CASSVVTSGGEQFF	TGTGCCAGCAGCGTAGTTACTAGCGGGGGTGAGCAGTTCTTC
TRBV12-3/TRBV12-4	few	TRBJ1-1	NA	CASSPPAFF	TGTGCCAGCAGCCCACCCGCTTTCTTT
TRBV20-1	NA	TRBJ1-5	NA	CSTYRVFGNQPQHF	TGCAGTACCTACAGGGTTTTCGGCAATCAGCCCCAGCATTTT
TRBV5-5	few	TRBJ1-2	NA	CASRWPTGSSYGYTF	TGTGCCAGCAGATGGCCCACAGGGAGTTCCTATGGCTACACCTTC